This is a list of T cell receptor beta chains from one sample in a study of persistence of HIV-infected CD4 T cells. Repertoires were generated with immunoSEQ multiplex PCR, while TCRdb's copy carries only in-frame clones and drops some. The table lists tens of thousands of clones, about 80% of them singletons. No cognate antigen is known for these TCRs. The sample was CD4+ T cells sorted from PBMCs after roughly 19-hour stimulation, taken from a patient who received antiretroviral therapy. All receptors come from an adult woman with HIV who was CMV-seropositive. Each CDR3 is given with its conserved first and last residue. The D gene is left open where the match is weak. Size values are once, few and many counts, or a class for expanded clones, and some rows have none.

j_gene,abundance,v_gene,d_gene,len,CDR3aa,CDR3nt
TRBJ1-3,.,TRBV5-1,.,15,CASSQRGNSGNTIYF,TGCGCCAGCAGCCAGCGCGGAAACTCTGGAAACACCATATATTTT
TRBJ2-5,.,TRBV7-8,.,12,CATEDSQETQYF,TGTGCCACCGAGGACAGTCAAGAGACCCAGTACTTC
TRBJ1-5,.,TRBV27,.,14,CASSLSGLNQPQHF,TGTGCCAGCAGTTTATCAGGGTTGAATCAGCCCCAGCATTTT
TRBJ1-3,.,TRBV6-5,.,15,CASSYAPLSGNTIYF,TGTGCCAGCAGTTACGCACCACTCTCTGGAAACACCATATATTTT
TRBJ1-1,.,TRBV7-9,.,14,CASSLAGDYTEAFF,TGTGCCAGCAGCTTAGCAGGGGATTACACTGAAGCTTTCTTT
TRBJ1-2,.,TRBV20-1,.,11,CSATNLQGYTF,TGCAGTGCTACTAACCTACAGGGCTACACCTTC
TRBJ1-4,.,TRBV19,TRBD1,14,CASRMTGVAEKLFF,TGTGCCAGTCGGATGACAGGGGTGGCGGAAAAACTGTTTTTT
TRBJ2-2,.,TRBV7-9,.,16,CASSARLGGRIGELFF,TGTGCCAGCAGCGCACGACTAGGCGGTCGTATCGGGGAGCTGTTTTTT
TRBJ1-1,once,TRBV5-1,.,14,CASSIGVMNTEAFF,TGCGCCAGCAGCATCGGTGTCATGAACACTGAAGCTTTCTTT
TRBJ1-6,.,TRBV2,TRBD1,13,CASRPGQNSPLHF,TGTGCCAGCAGGCCGGGACAGAATTCACCCCTCCACTTT
TRBJ1-2,.,TRBV6-5,.,11,CASSYGGGYTF,TGTGCCAGCAGTTACGGGGGTGGCTACACCTTC
TRBJ2-5,.,TRBV7-2,TRBD1,15,CASTVDRGHQETQYF,TGTGCCAGCACCGTAGACAGGGGTCACCAAGAGACCCAGTACTTC
TRBJ2-2,.,TRBV6-6,.,13,CASRSTGSGELFF,TGTGCCAGCAGGTCGACCGGGTCCGGGGAGCTGTTTTTT
TRBJ1-1,once,TRBV30,.,12,CAWSVYRSGAFF,TGTGCCTGGAGTGTATACAGAAGTGGAGCTTTCTTT
TRBJ2-7,.,TRBV7-2,.,16,CASSKEGGGSLSEQYF,TGTGCCAGCAGCAAGGAGGGAGGGGGCTCCCTTTCCGAGCAGTACTTC
TRBJ2-2,.,TRBV7-8,.,15,CASSLARPSTGELFF,TGTGCCAGCAGCTTAGCTCGACCCAGCACCGGGGAGCTGTTTTTT
TRBJ2-5,.,TRBV5-1,.,14,CASSLARPQETQYF,TGCGCCAGCAGCTTGGCCAGGCCTCAAGAGACCCAGTACTTC
TRBJ2-1,.,TRBV27,TRBD1,16,CASSTIRGTGGRGQFF,TGTGCCAGCAGTACTATCCGGGGGACAGGGGGCAGAGGGCAGTTCTTC
TRBJ2-7,.,TRBV19,TRBD1,14,CASRPGQGAYEQYF,TGTGCCAGTAGACCGGGACAGGGGGCCTACGAGCAGTACTTC
TRBJ1-6,once,TRBV5-4,.,15,CASSFGSSYNSPLHF,TGTGCCAGCAGCTTCGGGAGCTCCTATAATTCACCCCTCCACTTT
TRBJ2-2,.,TRBV5-1,.,15,CASSPGAANTGELFF,TGCGCCAGCAGCCCCGGAGCGGCGAACACCGGGGAGCTGTTTTTT
TRBJ1-4,.,TRBV12-5,.,15,CASGRYFLRDEKLFF,TGTGCTAGTGGCCGATATTTCCTTAGGGATGAAAAACTGTTTTTT
TRBJ2-3,.,TRBV7-8,.,16,CASSPRGPSSTDTQYF,TGTGCCAGCAGCCCGCGGGGACCGTCTAGCACAGATACGCAGTATTTT
TRBJ2-2,once,TRBV3-1/TRBV3-2,.,17,CASSQDAGALGTGELFF,TGTGCCAGCAGCCAAGATGCAGGGGCGTTGGGCACCGGGGAGCTGTTTTTT
TRBJ2-2,.,TRBV14,.,15,CASSQRGLGPGELFF,TGTGCCAGCAGCCAAAGGGGCCTGGGCCCCGGGGAGCTGTTTTTT
TRBJ1-1,.,TRBV30,.,13,CAWSSQRGTEAFF,TGTGCCTGGAGTTCCCAAAGGGGCACTGAAGCTTTCTTT
TRBJ1-2,few,TRBV4-2,.,14,CASSPLDGNYGYTF,TGTGCCAGCAGCCCCCTGGACGGGAACTATGGCTACACCTTC
TRBJ1-1,.,TRBV6-5,.,15,CASSNLQGGNTEAFF,TGTGCCAGCAGTAACCTTCAGGGTGGGAACACTGAAGCTTTCTTT
TRBJ1-4,once,TRBV6-5,.,15,CASSPGRGTNEKLFF,TGTGCCAGCAGTCCGGGGAGGGGAACTAATGAAAAACTGTTTTTT